This T cell receptor (beta chain) stems from a study of cytomegalovirus exposure and HLA in healthy donors. Researchers ran the PCR with 60 Vbeta and 13 Jbeta primers. Some clones are missing from TCRdb's copy, which holds only in-frame ones; the method was immunoSEQ multiplex PCR. The sample has roughly 70,000 clones; around 77% are singletons. Looked up from germline, CDR1 is SEHNR and CDR2 is FQNEAQ (reference sequence). The CDR3 extends over 15 amino acids. V gave up 7 bases and J gave up 3 bases, with 18 bases separating them. Sequenced sample: PBMCs. The chain couples TRBV7-9 to TRBJ1-2, with D possibly being TRBD1 (5 bases). This clonotype was obtained from a man in his fifties in good health and CMV-seronegative. CDR3 amino acids: CASTRIGLGDYGYTF. CDR3 in DNA: TGTGCCAGCACTCGGATCGGACTAGGGGACTATGGCTACACCTTC.